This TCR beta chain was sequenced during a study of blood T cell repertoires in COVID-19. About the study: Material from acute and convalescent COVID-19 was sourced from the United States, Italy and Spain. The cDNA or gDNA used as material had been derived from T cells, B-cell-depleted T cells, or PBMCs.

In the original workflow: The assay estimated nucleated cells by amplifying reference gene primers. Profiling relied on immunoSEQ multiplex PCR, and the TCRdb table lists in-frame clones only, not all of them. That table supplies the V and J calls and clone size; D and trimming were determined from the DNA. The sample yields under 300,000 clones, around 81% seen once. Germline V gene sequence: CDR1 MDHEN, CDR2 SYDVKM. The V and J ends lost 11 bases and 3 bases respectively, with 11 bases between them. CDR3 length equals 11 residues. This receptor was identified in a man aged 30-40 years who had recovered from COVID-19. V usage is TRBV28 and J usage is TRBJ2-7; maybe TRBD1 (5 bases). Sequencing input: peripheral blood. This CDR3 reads CAAGRGYEQYV. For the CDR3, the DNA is TGTGCCGCAGGTAGGGGCTACGAGCAGTACGTC.